The clone carrying this TCR beta chain showed up many times. As yet, its antigen is unknown. Constant-segment-primed 5'RACE gave TCR alpha and TCR beta cDNA libraries with sample barcodes and UMIs. TCRdb fed the 5' RACE reads into MiXCR, producing one record per CDR3 protein. The sample consists of around 470,000 distinct CDR3 sequences, around 18% of them appearing once. These data belong to a study of T-cell memory formation after mild COVID-19. The wider study: Largely donor-specific TCR clusters were found.

Whole-study results and caveats: Cross-reactive memory seemingly joined, as some responding clones were found in pre-infection memory. CD8+ contracting clones occupied EMRA, while CD4+ ones occupied mainly CM and EM.

The CDR3 has 17 amino acids. The junction had 5 bases not matched to a gene; V was cut back by 0 bases and J by 0 bases. Germline V gene lookup returns CDR1 SGHVS and CDR2 FNYEAQ. J is TRBJ2-3 and V is TRBV7-6; 8 positions match TRBD2. The sequenced sample consisted of PBMCs or a T cell subset sorted from them (not recorded which). The sequence derives from an adult woman who had mild COVID-19 (a few samples of this study predate the infection). Cell type and time point are not known. CDR3 nucleotides: TGTGCCAGCAGCTTAGCTACTAGCGGATATAGCACAGATACGCAGTATTTT. Translation gives CASSLATSGYSTDTQYF.